This TCR beta chain stems from a study of T-cell reconstitution after alpha-beta-depleted transplantation in children. To note about this clonotype: The antigen is undetermined.

Study conclusions and caveats: T-cell numbers and diversity one year post-transplant derived largely from freshly generated T cells. Reported findings indicate that, about two months after transplant, alpha-beta T cells came from several hundred expanded clones, which were derived from non-depleted graft cells. Diversity of TCRbeta at day 60 was high in some patients, arising from surviving recipient T cells and thymic progenitors.

The library targeted TCRbeta and was prepared with unique molecular identifiers. TCRdb re-analysed the PCR reads in MiXCR, keeping a single row per CDR3 protein. This sample has 600,000 or so distinct CDR3 sequences, with approximately 22% found just once. CDR3 length: 14 amino acids. V dropped 0 bases and J dropped 7 bases, with 11 bases sitting between them. From germline, CDR1 is SGHRS and CDR2 YFSETQ. This clonotype was sampled from a boy in the first two years of life who had a stem cell transplant for acute myeloid leukemia, so the T cells may come from the graft donor. The chain links TRBV5-1 to TRBJ2-1; a weak D match, TRBD1 (6 bases). Sequences were derived from PBMCs, mostly from graft donor cells, sampled 360 days after TCRalphabeta/CD19-depleted stem cell transplant. The DNA of the CDR3 is TGCGCCAGCAGCTTGGCAGGGGACCAGAATGAGCAGTTCTTC. This gives the protein CASSLAGDQNEQFF.